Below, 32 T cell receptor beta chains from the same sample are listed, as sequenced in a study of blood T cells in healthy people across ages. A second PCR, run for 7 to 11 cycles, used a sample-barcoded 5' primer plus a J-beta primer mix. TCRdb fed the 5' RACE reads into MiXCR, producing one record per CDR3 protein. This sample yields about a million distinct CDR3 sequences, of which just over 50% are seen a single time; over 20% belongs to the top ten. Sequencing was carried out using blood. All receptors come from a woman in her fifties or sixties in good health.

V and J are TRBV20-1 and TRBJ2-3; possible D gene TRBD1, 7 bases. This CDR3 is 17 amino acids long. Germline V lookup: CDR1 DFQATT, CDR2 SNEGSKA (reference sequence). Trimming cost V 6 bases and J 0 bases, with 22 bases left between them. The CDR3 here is CSAGGGTNFGSTDTQYF. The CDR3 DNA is TGCAGTGCAGGGGGCGGGACGAACTTTGGGAGCACAGATACGCAGTATTTT.

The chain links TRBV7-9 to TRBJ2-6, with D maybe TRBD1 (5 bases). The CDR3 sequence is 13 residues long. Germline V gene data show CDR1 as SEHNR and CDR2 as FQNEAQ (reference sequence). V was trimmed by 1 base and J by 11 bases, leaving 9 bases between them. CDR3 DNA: TGTGCCAGCAGCTTAGAATGGGGCGACGTCCTGACTTTC. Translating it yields CASSLEWGDVLTF.

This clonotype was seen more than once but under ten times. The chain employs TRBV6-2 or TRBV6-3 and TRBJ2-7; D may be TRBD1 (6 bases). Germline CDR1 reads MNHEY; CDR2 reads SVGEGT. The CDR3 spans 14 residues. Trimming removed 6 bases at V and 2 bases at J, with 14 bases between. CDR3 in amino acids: CASSTDSKPYEQYF. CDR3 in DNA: TGTGCCAGCAGCACGGACAGCAAGCCCTACGAGCAGTACTTC.

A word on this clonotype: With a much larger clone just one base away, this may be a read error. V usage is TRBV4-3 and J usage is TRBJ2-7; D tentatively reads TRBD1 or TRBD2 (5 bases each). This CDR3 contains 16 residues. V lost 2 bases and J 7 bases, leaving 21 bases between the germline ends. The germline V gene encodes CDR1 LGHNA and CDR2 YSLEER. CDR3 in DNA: TGCGCCAGCAGCCAACCCGGGACCCCCTTGGGGAGTGAGCAGTACTTC. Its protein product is CASSQPGTPLGSEQYF.

The CDR3 protein is CASSVKTSGVTDTQYF. CDR3 DNA: TGTGCCAGCAGCGTGAAGACTAGCGGGGTCACAGATACGCAGTATTTT. The genes are TRBV9 and TRBJ2-3; 11 bases agree with TRBD2. Germline CDR1 SGDLS, CDR2 YYNGEE. This CDR3 has 16 residues. Germline trimming cut 2 bases from V and 2 bases from J; bases unmatched to any gene: 4.

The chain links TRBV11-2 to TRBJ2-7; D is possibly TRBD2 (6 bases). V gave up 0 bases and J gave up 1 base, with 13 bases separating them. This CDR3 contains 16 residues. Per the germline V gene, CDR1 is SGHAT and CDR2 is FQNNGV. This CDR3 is CASSLERAGTSYEQYF. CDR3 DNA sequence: TGTGCCAGCAGCTTAGAACGGGCGGGAACGTCCTACGAGCAGTACTTC.

The DNA of the CDR3 is TGTGCCAGCAGCTTACTTATAAAGGACCAAGAGACCCAGTACTTC. Protein product: CASSLLIKDQETQYF. This chain uses TRBV7-9 with TRBJ2-5; D uncertain. The CDR3 totals 15 residues. Deletions cut 2 bases from V and 0 bases from J, with 10 bases between. Germline values: CDR1 SEHNR, CDR2 FQNEAQ (reference sequence).

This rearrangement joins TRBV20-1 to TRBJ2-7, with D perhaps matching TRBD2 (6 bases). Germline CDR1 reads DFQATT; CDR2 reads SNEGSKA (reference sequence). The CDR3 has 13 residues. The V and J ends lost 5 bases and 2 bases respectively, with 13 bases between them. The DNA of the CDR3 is TGCAGTGCTCGTGTGACTAGTGCCTACGAGCAGTACTTC. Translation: CSARVTSAYEQYF.

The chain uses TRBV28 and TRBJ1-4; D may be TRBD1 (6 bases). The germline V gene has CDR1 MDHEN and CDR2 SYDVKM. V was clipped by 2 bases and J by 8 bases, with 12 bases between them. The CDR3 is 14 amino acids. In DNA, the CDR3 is TGTGCCAGCAGTTTACAGGGGCGTAACGAAAAACTGTTTTTT. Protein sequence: CASSLQGRNEKLFF.

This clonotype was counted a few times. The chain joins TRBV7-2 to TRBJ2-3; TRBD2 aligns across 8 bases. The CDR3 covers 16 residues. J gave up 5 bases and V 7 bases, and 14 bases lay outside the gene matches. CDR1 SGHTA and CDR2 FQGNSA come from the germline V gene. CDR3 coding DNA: TGTGCCAGCACCCCCCGAGGTAGCGGGAACCAAGATACGCAGTATTTT. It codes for CASTPRGSGNQDTQYF.

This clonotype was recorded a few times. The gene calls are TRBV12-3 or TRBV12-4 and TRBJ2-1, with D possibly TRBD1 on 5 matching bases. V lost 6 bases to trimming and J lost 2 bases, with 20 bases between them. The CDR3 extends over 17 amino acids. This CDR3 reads CASSPGLWVRAYNEQFF. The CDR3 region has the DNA TGTGCCAGCAGCCCAGGGCTCTGGGTCAGGGCCTACAATGAGCAGTTCTTC.

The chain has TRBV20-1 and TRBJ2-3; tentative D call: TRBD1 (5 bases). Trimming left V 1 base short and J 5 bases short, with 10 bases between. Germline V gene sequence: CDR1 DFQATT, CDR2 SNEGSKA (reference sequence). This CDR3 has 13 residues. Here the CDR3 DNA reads TGCAGTGCTAGAGCTGGGGCGGTAGATACGCAGTATTTT. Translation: CSARAGAVDTQYF.

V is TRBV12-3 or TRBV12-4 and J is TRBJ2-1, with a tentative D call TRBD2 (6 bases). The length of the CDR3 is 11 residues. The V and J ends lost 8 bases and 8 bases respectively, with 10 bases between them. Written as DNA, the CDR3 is TGTGCCAGCGGGGGGTTCGATGAGCAGTTCTTC. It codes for CASGGFDEQFF.

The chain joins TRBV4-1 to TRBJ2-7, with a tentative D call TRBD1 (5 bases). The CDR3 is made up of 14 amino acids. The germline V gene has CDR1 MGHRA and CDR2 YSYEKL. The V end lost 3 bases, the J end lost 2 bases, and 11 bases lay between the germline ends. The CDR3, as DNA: TGCGCCAGCAGCCATGACAGCGTGCCCTACGAGCAGTACTTC. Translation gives CASSHDSVPYEQYF.

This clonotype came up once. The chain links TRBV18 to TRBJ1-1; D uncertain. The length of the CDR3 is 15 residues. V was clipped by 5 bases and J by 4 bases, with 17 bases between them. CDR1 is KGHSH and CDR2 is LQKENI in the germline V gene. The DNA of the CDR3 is TGTGCCAGCTCATTAAACCCCGGGGTTGGCACTGAAGCTTTCTTT. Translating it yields CASSLNPGVGTEAFF.

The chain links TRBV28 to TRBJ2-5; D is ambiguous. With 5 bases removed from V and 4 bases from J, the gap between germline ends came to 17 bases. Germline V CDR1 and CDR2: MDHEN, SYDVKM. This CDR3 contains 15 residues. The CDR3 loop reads CASSPLVEGSETQYF. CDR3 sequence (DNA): TGTGCCAGCAGTCCGCTAGTCGAAGGCTCAGAGACCCAGTACTTC.

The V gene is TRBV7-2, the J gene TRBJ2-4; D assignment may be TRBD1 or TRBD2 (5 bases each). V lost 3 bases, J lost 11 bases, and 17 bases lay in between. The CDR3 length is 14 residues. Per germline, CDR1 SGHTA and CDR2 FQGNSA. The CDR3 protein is CASSLGVREGVQYF. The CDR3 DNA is TGTGCCAGCAGCTTGGGGGTCAGGGAAGGGGTTCAGTACTTC.

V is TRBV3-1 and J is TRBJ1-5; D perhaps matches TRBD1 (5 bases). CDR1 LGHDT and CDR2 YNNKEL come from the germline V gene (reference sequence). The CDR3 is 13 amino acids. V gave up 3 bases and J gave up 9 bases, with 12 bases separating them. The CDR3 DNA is TGTGCCAGCAGCCAGAGTTCAGGGTGGCCCCAGCATTTT. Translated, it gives CASSQSSGWPQHF.

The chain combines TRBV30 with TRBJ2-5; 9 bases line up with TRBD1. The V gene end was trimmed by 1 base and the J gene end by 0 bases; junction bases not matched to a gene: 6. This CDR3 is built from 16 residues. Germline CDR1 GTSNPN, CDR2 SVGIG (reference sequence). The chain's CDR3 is CAWSARTGVYQETQYF. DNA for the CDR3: TGTGCCTGGAGTGCCAGGACAGGGGTGTACCAAGAGACCCAGTACTTC.

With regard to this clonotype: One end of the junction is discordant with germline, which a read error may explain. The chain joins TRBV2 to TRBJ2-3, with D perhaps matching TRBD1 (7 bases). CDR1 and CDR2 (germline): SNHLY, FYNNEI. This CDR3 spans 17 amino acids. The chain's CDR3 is CASSGPGRGVSTDTQYF. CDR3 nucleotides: TGCGCCAGCAGTGGCCCCGGCAGGGGGGTATCGACAGATACGCAGTATTTT.

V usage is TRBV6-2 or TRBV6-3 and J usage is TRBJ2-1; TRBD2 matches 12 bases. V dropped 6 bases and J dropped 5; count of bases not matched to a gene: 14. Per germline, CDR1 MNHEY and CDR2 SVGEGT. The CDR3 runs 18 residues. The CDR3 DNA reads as TGTGCCAGCAGCATTCTCCTAGCGGGAGGGTTGTACGACAATGAGCAGTTCTTC. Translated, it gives CASSILLAGGLYDNEQFF.

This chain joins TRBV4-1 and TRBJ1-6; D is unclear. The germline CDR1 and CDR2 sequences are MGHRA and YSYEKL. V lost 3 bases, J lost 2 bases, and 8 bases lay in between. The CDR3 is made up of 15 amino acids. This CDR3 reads CASSQGDTYNSPLHF. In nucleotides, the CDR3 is TGCGCCAGCAGCCAGGGAGACACCTATAATTCACCCCTCCACTTT.

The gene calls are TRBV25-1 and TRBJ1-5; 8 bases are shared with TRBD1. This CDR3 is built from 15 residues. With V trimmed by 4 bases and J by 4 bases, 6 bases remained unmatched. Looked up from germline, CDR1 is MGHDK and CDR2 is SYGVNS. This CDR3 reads CASSAAGGQNQPQHF. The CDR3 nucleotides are TGTGCCAGCAGTGCCGCAGGGGGCCAAAATCAGCCCCAGCATTTT.

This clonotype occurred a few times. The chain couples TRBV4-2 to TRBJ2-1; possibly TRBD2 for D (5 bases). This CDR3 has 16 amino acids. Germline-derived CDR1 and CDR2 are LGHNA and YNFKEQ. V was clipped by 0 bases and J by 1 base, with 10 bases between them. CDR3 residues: CASSQDRTRSYNEQFF. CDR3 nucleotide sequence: TGTGCCAGCAGCCAAGATAGAACTAGATCCTACAATGAGCAGTTCTTC.

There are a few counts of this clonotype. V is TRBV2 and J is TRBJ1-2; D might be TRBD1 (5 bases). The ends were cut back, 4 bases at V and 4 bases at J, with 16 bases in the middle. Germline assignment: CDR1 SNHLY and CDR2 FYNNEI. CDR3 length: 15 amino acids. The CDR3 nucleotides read TGTGCCAGCAGTGCTCTTAAGAAGACAGTCTATGGCTACACCTTC. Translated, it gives CASSALKKTVYGYTF.

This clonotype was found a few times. The CDR3 reads CASSREAYQETQYF. For the CDR3, the DNA is TGTGCCAGCAGCCGCGAAGCATACCAAGAGACCCAGTACTTC. V usage is TRBV3-1 and J usage is TRBJ2-5; D call uncertain. CDR3 length equals 14 residues. Trimming took 4 bases from V and 0 from J, leaving 9 bases between them. Germline assignment: CDR1 LGHDT and CDR2 YNNKEL (reference sequence).

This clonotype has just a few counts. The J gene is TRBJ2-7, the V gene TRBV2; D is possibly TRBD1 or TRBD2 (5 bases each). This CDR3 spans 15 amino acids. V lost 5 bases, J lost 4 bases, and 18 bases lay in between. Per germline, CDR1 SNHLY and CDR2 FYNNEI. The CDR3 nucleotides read TGTGCCAGCAGTATAGACTTGGGGGTGAGGTACGAGCAGTACTTC. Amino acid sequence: CASSIDLGVRYEQYF.

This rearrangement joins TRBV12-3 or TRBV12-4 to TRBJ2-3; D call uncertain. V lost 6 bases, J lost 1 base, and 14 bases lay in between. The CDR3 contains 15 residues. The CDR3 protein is CASRPTTSGTDTQYF. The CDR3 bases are TGTGCCAGCAGGCCCACTACGAGCGGCACAGATACGCAGTATTTT.

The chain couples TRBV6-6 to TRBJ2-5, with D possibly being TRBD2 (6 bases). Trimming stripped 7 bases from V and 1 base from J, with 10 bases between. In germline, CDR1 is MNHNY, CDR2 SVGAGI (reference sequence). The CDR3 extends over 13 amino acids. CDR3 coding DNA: TGTGCCAGCACCGCGGGGCCCCAAGAGACCCAGTACTTC. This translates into CASTAGPQETQYF.

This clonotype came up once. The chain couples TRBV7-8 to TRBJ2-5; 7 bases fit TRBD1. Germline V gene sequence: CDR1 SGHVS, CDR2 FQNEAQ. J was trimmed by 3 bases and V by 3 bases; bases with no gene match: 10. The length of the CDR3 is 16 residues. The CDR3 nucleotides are TGTGCCAGCAGCTTTAGGGCCGACAGGGCCGAAGAGACCCAGTACTTC. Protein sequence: CASSFRADRAEETQYF.

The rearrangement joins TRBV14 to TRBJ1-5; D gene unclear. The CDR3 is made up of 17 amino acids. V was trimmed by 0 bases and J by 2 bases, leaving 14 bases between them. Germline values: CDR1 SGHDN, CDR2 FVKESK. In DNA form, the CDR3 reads TGTGCCAGCAGCCAAGATAGGAGGGATTGGGGCAATCAGCCCCAGCATTTT. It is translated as CASSQDRRDWGNQPQHF.

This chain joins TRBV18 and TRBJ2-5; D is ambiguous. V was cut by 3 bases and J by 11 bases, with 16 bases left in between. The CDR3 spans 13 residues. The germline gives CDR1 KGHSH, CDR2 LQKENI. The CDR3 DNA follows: TGTGCCAGCTCACCCGACTCTCACAATGAGCAGTACTTC. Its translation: CASSPDSHNEQYF.